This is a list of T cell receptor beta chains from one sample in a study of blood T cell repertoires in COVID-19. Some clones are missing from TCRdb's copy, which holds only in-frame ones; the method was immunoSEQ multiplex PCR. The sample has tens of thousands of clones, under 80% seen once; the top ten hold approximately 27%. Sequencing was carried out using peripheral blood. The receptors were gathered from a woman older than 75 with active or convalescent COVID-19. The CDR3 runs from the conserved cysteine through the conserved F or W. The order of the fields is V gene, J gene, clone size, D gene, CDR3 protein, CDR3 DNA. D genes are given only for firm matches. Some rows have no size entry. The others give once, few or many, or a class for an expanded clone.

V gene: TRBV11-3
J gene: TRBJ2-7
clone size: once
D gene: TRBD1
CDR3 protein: CASSGQGGEQYF
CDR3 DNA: TGTGCCAGCTCAGGACAGGGCGGCGAGCAGTACTTC

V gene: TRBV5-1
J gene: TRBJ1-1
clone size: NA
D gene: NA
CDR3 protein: CASSLEGRTNTEAFF
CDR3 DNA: TGCGCCAGCAGCTTGGAGGGCAGGACTAACACTGAAGCTTTCTTT

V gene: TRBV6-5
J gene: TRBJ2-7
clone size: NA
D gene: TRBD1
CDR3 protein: CASSRGQGDGEQYF
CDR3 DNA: TGTGCCAGCAGCCGGGGACAGGGGGATGGGGAGCAGTACTTC

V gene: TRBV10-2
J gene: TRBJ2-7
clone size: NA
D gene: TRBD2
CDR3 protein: CASSRGTSGGASYEQYF
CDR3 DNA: TGCGCCAGCAGTAGGGGGACTAGCGGGGGGGCCAGCTACGAGCAGTACTTC

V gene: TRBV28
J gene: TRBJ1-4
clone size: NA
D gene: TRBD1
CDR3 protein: CASSRDRVTNEKLFF
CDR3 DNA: TGTGCCAGCAGCCGGGACAGGGTGACTAATGAAAAACTGTTTTTT

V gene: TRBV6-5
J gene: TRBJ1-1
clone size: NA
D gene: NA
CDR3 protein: CATARASNTEAFF
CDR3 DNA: TGTGCCACCGCCCGCGCTTCGAACACTGAAGCTTTCTTT

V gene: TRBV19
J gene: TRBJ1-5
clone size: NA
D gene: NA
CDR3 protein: CASSRSGERHQPQHF
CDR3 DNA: TGTGCCAGTAGTCGGTCGGGGGAACGCCATCAGCCCCAGCATTTT

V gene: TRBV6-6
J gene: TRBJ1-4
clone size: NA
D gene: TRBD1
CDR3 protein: CASTSGQGGEKLFF
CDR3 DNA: TGTGCCAGCACCTCGGGACAGGGGGGCGAAAAACTGTTTTTT

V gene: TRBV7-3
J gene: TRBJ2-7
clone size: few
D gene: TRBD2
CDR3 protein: CASSLLAGAPYEQYF
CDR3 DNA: TGTGCCAGCAGCTTGTTAGCGGGGGCTCCCTACGAGCAGTACTTC

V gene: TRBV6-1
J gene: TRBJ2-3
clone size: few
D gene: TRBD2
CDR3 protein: CASSEASGGPTDTQYF
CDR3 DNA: TGTGCCAGCAGTGAAGCTAGCGGGGGTCCCACAGATACGCAGTATTTT

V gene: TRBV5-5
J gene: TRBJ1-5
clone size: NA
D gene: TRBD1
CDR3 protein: CASSFGQGLYQPQHF
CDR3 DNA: TGTGCCAGCAGCTTCGGACAGGGACTGTATCAGCCCCAGCATTTT

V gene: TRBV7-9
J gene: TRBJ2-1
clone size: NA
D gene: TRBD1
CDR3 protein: CASSLAPQGVGDEQFF
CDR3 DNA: TGTGCCAGCAGCTTAGCCCCACAGGGGGTGGGCGATGAGCAGTTCTTC

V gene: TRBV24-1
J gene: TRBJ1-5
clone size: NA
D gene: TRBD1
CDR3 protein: CATRGTGGNQPQHF
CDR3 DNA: TGTGCCACCAGGGGGACAGGGGGTAATCAGCCCCAGCATTTT

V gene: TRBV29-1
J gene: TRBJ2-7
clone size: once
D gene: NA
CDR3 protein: CSVSGQPSTYEQYF
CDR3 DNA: TGCAGCGTCTCGGGACAACCTTCTACCTACGAGCAGTACTTC

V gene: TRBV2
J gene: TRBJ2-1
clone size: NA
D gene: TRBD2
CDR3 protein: CASSFLAGRNEQFF
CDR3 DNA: TGTGCCAGCAGTTTCCTAGCGGGGCGCAATGAGCAGTTCTTC

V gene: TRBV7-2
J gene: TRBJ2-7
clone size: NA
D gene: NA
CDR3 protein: CASSAAEQPYEQYF
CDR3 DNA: TGTGCCAGCAGCGCGGCCGAACAACCCTACGAGCAGTACTTC

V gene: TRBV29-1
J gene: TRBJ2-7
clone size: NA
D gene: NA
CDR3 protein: CSVAEAGEQYF
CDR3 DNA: TGCAGCGTTGCCGAAGCGGGCGAGCAGTACTTC

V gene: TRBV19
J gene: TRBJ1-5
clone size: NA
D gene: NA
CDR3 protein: CATSRREYSNQPQHF
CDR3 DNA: TGTGCCACCTCACGGAGGGAATATAGCAATCAGCCCCAGCATTTT

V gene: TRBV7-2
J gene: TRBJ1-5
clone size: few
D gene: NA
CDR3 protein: CASSFYSNQPQHF
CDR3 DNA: TGTGCCAGCAGCTTTTATAGCAATCAGCCCCAGCATTTT

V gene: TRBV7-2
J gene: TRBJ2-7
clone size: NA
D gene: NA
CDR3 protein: CASSFEVSSYEQYF
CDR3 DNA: TGTGCCAGCAGCTTTGAGGTTAGCTCCTACGAGCAGTACTTC

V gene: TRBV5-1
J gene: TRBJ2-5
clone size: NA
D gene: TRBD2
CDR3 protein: CASSPGSGGKETQYF
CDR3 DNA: TGCGCCAGCAGCCCTGGAAGCGGGGGAAAGGAGACCCAGTACTTC

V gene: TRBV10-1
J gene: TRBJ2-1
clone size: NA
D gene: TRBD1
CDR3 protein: CASSESSTGGEYNEQFF
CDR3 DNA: TGCGCCAGCAGTGAGTCGAGTACAGGGGGCGAATACAATGAGCAGTTCTTC

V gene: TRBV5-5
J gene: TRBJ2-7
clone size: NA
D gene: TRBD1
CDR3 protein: CASSSGQGPNSYEQYF
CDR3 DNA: TGTGCCAGCAGCAGTGGACAGGGGCCCAACTCCTACGAGCAGTACTTC

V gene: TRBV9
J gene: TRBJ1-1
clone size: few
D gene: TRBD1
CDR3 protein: CASSETGYTEAFF
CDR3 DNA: TGTGCCAGCAGCGAGACAGGGTACACTGAAGCTTTCTTT

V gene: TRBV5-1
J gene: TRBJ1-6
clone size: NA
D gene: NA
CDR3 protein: CASKNLQGSNSPLHF
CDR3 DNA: TGCGCCAGCAAAAACCTGCAGGGTTCAAATTCACCCCTCCACTTT

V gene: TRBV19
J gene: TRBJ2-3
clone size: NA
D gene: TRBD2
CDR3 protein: CAGGTSGEVRTDTQYF
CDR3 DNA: TGTGCCGGGGGGACTAGCGGGGAAGTTCGGACAGATACGCAGTATTTT

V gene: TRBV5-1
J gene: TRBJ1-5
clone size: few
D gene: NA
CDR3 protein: CASSLSPGNQPQHF
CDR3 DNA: TGCGCCAGCAGCTTGTCCCCGGGCAATCAGCCCCAGCATTTT

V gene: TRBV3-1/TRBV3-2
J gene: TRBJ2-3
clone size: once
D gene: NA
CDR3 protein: CASSQDLVSDTQYF
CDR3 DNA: TGTGCCAGCAGCCAAGATTTAGTCTCAGATACGCAGTATTTT

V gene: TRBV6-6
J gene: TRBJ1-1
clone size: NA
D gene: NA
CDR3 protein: CASSGPGPRGWMSFF
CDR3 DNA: TGTGCCAGCAGTGGACCCGGCCCCCGGGGGTGGATGTCATTCTTT

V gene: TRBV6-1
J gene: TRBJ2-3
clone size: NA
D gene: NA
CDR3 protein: CASSEEGSDTQYF
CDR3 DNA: TGTGCCAGCAGTGAGGAGGGATCAGATACGCAGTATTTT

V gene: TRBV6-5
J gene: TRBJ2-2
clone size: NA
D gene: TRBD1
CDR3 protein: CASSITGASTGELFF
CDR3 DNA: TGTGCCAGCAGCATCACAGGGGCAAGCACCGGGGAGCTGTTTTTT